This TCR beta chain came from a study of OX40 agonist ivuxolimab in advanced cancers. Method: immunoSEQ multiplex PCR; TCRdb's copy keeps in-frame clones and lacks some. The sample has 30,000 or so clones; around 83% are singletons. Trimming took 4 bases from V and 2 from J; bases not matched to a gene: 8. CDR3 size: 14 residues. Germline V CDR1 and CDR2: GTSNPN, SVGIG (reference sequence). This TCR was sampled from an adult with an advanced solid tumor such as melanoma, head and neck, liver or kidney cancer. The starting material was CD4+ or CD8+ T cells sorted from blood, obtained in a trial of the OX40 agonist ivuxolimab. This chain joins TRBV30 and TRBJ2-7; 7 nucleotides line up with TRBD1. DNA of the CDR3: TGTGCCTGGAAAAACCGGGACAGCACCTACGAGCAGTACTTC. Translation: CAWKNRDSTYEQYF.